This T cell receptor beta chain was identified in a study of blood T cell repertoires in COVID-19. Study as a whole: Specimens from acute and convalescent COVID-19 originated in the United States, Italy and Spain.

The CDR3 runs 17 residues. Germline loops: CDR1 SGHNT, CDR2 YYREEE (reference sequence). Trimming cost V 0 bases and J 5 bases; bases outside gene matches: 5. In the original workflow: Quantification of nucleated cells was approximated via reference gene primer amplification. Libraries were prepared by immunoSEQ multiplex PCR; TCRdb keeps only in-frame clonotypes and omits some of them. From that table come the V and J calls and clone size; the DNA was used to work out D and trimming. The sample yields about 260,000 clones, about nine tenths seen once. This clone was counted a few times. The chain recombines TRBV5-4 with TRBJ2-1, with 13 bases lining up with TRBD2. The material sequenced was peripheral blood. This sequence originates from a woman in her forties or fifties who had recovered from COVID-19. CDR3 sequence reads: CASSLGTSGGTNNEQFF. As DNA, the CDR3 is TGTGCCAGCAGCTTGGGGACTAGCGGGGGTACTAACAATGAGCAGTTCTTC. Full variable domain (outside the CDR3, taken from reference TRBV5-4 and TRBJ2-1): ETGVTQSPTHLIKTRGQQVTLRCSSQSGHNTVSWYQQALGQGPQFIFQYYREEENGRGNFPPRFSGLQFPNYSSELNVNALELDDSALYLCASSLGTSGGTNNEQFFGPGTRLTVL.